The entry that follows covers one T cell receptor (beta chain) sequence. Its antigen is currently unknown. Other DNA sequences of this sample code for an identical CDR3. The sequenced template was cDNA made from the entire isolated RNA. Assay: immunoSEQ multiplex PCR; the TCRdb copy retains only in-frame clones and omits some. The data hold about 400,000 clones, with around 13% observed a single time. The data were taken from a study of beta chain features in type 1 diabetes. Regarding the study as a whole: The naive, central memory and Treg TCRB repertoires looked more alike in patients than they did in healthy donors. Within each of all four CD4+ subsets, Type 1 diabetes patients had TCRB CDR3s that were moderately but significantly shorter.

Sorted populations all exceeded 95% purity. Trimming took 4 bases from V and 7 from J; bases not matched to a gene: 5. Germline CDR1 reads SGHRS; CDR2 reads YFSETQ. The CDR3 runs to 15 residues. Source material: naive CD4+ T cells from blood. The clonotype originates from a man between 18 and 35 years old in good health. The genes are TRBV5-1 and TRBJ2-1, with 13 positions matching TRBD2. CDR3: CASSRTSGSYNEQFF. CDR3 bases: TGCGCCAGCAGCAGGACTAGCGGGAGTTATAATGAGCAGTTCTTC.